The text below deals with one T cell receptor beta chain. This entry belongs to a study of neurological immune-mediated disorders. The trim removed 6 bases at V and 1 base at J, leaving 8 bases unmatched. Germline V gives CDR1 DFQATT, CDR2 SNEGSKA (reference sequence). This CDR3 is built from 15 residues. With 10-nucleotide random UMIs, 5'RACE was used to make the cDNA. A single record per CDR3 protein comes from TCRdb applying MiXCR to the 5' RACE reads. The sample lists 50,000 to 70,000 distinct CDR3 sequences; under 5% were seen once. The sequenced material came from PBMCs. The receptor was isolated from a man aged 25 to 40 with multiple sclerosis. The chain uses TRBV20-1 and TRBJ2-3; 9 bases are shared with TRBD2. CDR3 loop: CSATGTSQGTDTQYF. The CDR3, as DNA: TGCAGTGCAACCGGGACTAGCCAGGGCACAGATACGCAGTATTTT.